A selection of T cell receptor beta chains follows, all from one sample in a study of Ad26.COV2.S vaccination and SARS-CoV-2 variants. Sequencing used immunoSEQ multiplex PCR; TCRdb keeps in-frame clones, though not all of them. The sample consists of about 420,000 clones, approximately 88% of them appearing once. Sequencing used peripheral blood, obtained in a trial of Ad26.COV2.S vaccine versus placebo. The receptors were sampled from a person aged 18-65 years who received the Ad26.COV2.S COVID-19 vaccine or a placebo. Both conserved end residues are part of each CDR3. Each record gives: D gene, V gene, clone size, J gene, CDR3 protein, CDR3 DNA. The D gene is left open where the match is weak. Some rows mark clone size as missing; the rest say once, few, many or name a class of expanded clone.

d_call: TRBD1
v_call: TRBV20-1
clone_size: .
j_call: TRBJ2-2
cdr3_aa: CSASLTGTGGSGELFF
cdr3_nt: TGCAGTGCTAGTTTGACCGGGACAGGGGGCTCCGGGGAGCTGTTTTTT

d_call: .
v_call: TRBV7-2
clone_size: few
j_call: TRBJ1-1
cdr3_aa: CASSLVVAFGTEAFF
cdr3_nt: TGTGCCAGCAGCTTAGTGGTGGCATTCGGTACTGAAGCTTTCTTT

d_call: TRBD1
v_call: TRBV30
clone_size: .
j_call: TRBJ1-6
cdr3_aa: CAWSPGQPFSPLHF
cdr3_nt: TGTGCCTGGAGTCCGGGACAGCCATTTTCACCCCTCCACTTT

d_call: .
v_call: TRBV7-3
clone_size: once
j_call: TRBJ1-6
cdr3_aa: CASSLVRDDYSPLHF
cdr3_nt: TGTGCCAGCAGCTTAGTCCGGGACGACTATTCACCCCTCCACTTT

d_call: .
v_call: TRBV7-9
clone_size: .
j_call: TRBJ2-3
cdr3_aa: CASTEGRYLDTQYF
cdr3_nt: TGTGCCAGCACGGAAGGACGGTATTTAGATACGCAGTATTTT

d_call: .
v_call: TRBV5-1
clone_size: .
j_call: TRBJ1-6
cdr3_aa: CASSLLVGAENSPLHF
cdr3_nt: TGCGCCAGCAGCTTGCTGGTCGGGGCAGAAAATTCACCCCTCCACTTT

d_call: TRBD2
v_call: TRBV4-3
clone_size: .
j_call: TRBJ2-7
cdr3_aa: CASSQQIAGGSYEQYF
cdr3_nt: TGCGCCAGCAGCCAGCAGATAGCGGGGGGATCCTACGAGCAGTACTTC

d_call: .
v_call: TRBV2
clone_size: .
j_call: TRBJ2-7
cdr3_aa: CASSEDRRDGEQYF
cdr3_nt: TGTGCCAGCAGTGAAGACCGGCGGGACGGCGAGCAGTACTTC

d_call: .
v_call: TRBV6-6
clone_size: few
j_call: TRBJ1-5
cdr3_aa: CASSAWDAQPQHF
cdr3_nt: TGTGCCAGCAGTGCCTGGGACGCGCAGCCCCAGCATTTT

d_call: TRBD1
v_call: TRBV7-9
clone_size: .
j_call: TRBJ2-2
cdr3_aa: CASSLNWGQGAKNTGELFF
cdr3_nt: TGTGCCAGCAGCTTAAACTGGGGACAGGGGGCAAAAAACACCGGGGAGCTGTTTTTT

d_call: .
v_call: TRBV7-9
clone_size: .
j_call: TRBJ2-1
cdr3_aa: CASQEGSTYNEQFF
cdr3_nt: TGTGCCAGCCAGGAGGGTAGTACATACAATGAGCAGTTCTTC

d_call: TRBD1
v_call: TRBV6-6
clone_size: .
j_call: TRBJ1-6
cdr3_aa: CASSYSGTVNSPLHF
cdr3_nt: TGTGCCAGCAGTTATTCCGGGACAGTAAATTCACCCCTCCACTTT

d_call: TRBD2
v_call: TRBV4-2
clone_size: medium-sized
j_call: TRBJ2-3
cdr3_aa: CASSQDWSGGGDTQYF
cdr3_nt: TGTGCCAGCAGCCAAGATTGGTCCGGGGGGGGCGATACGCAGTATTTT

d_call: .
v_call: TRBV28
clone_size: .
j_call: TRBJ1-1
cdr3_aa: CASDTLHTGGTEAFF
cdr3_nt: TGTGCCAGTGACACCCTCCACACCGGGGGCACTGAAGCTTTCTTT

d_call: .
v_call: TRBV5-1
clone_size: .
j_call: TRBJ1-4
cdr3_aa: CASSLEVADEKLFF
cdr3_nt: TGCGCCAGCAGCTTGGAAGTGGCGGACGAAAAACTGTTTTTT

d_call: TRBD1
v_call: TRBV5-6
clone_size: .
j_call: TRBJ1-2
cdr3_aa: CASSSPFSGRQGGYGYTF
cdr3_nt: TGTGCCAGCAGCTCCCCATTCTCGGGACGACAGGGGGGCTATGGCTACACCTTC

d_call: TRBD1
v_call: TRBV6-6
clone_size: .
j_call: TRBJ1-1
cdr3_aa: CASSAPGTARAAFF
cdr3_nt: TGTGCCAGCAGTGCACCTGGGACAGCCCGCGCCGCTTTCTTT

d_call: .
v_call: TRBV7-9
clone_size: few
j_call: TRBJ2-2
cdr3_aa: CASSWPGPNSNTGELFF
cdr3_nt: TGTGCCAGCAGCTGGCCCGGGCCGAATTCGAACACCGGGGAGCTGTTTTTT

d_call: .
v_call: TRBV5-1
clone_size: once
j_call: TRBJ2-4
cdr3_aa: CASSLDPGNIQYF
cdr3_nt: TGCGCCAGCAGCTTGGACCCTGGGAACATTCAGTACTTC

d_call: .
v_call: TRBV6-1
clone_size: once
j_call: TRBJ1-6
cdr3_aa: CASSELGSTNSPLHF
cdr3_nt: TGTGCCAGCAGTGAATTGGGCAGTACCAATTCACCCCTCCACTTT

d_call: TRBD1
v_call: TRBV6-2/TRBV6-3
clone_size: .
j_call: TRBJ1-1
cdr3_aa: CASSMTGMNTEAFF
cdr3_nt: TGTGCCAGCAGTATGACAGGGATGAACACTGAAGCTTTCTTT

d_call: .
v_call: TRBV18
clone_size: .
j_call: TRBJ1-2
cdr3_aa: CASSPGTGANYGYTF
cdr3_nt: TGTGCCAGCTCACCGGGGACGGGAGCTAACTATGGCTACACCTTC

d_call: .
v_call: TRBV29-1
clone_size: once
j_call: TRBJ1-2
cdr3_aa: CSVDGQGNGYTF
cdr3_nt: TGCAGCGTTGATGGCCAGGGGAACGGCTACACCTTC

d_call: .
v_call: TRBV6-5
clone_size: .
j_call: TRBJ2-7
cdr3_aa: CASSLKAPYEQYF
cdr3_nt: TGTGCCAGCAGTCTTAAGGCCCCCTACGAGCAGTACTTC

d_call: TRBD2
v_call: TRBV28
clone_size: .
j_call: TRBJ2-1
cdr3_aa: CASKRAGSEQFF
cdr3_nt: TGTGCCAGCAAAAGAGCGGGGTCTGAGCAGTTCTTC

d_call: .
v_call: TRBV6-5
clone_size: .
j_call: TRBJ2-1
cdr3_aa: CASSYGHNYNEQFF
cdr3_nt: TGTGCCAGCAGTTACGGGCACAACTACAATGAGCAGTTCTTC

d_call: .
v_call: TRBV19
clone_size: .
j_call: TRBJ1-5
cdr3_aa: CASSIGMGSNSNQPQHF
cdr3_nt: TGTGCCAGTAGTATAGGGATGGGCAGTAATAGCAATCAGCCCCAGCATTTT

d_call: .
v_call: TRBV6-2/TRBV6-3
clone_size: .
j_call: TRBJ2-5
cdr3_aa: CASSYGGNHETQYF
cdr3_nt: TGTGCCAGCAGTTACGGCGGGAATCACGAGACCCAGTACTTC